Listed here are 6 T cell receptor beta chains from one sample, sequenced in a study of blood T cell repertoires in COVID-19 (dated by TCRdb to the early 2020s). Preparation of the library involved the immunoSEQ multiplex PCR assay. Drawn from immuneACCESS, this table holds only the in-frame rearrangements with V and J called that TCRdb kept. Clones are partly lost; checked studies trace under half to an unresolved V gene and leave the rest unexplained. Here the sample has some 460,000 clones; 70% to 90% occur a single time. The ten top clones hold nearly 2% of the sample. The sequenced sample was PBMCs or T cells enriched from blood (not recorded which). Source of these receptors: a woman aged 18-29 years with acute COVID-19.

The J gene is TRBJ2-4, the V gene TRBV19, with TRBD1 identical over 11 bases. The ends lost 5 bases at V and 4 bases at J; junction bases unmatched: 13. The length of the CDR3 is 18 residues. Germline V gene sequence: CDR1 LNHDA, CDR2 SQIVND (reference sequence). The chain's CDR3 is CASSPLNLGTGGKNIQYF. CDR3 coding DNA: TGTGCCAGTAGTCCCCTAAACCTCGGGACAGGGGGGAAAAACATTCAGTACTTC.

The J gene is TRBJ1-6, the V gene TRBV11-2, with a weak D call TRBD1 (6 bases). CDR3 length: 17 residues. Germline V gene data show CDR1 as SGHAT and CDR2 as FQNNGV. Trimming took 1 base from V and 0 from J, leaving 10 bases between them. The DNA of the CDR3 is TGTGCCAGCAGCTTAGTGGGGGCGAGCTCCTATAATTCACCCCTCCACTTT. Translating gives CASSLVGASSYNSPLHF.

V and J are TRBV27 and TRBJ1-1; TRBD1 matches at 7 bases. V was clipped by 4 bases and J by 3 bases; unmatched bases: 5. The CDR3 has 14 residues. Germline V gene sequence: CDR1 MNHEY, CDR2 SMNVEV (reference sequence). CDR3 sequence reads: CASSSMTGYTEAFF. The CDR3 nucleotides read TGTGCCAGCAGTTCGATGACAGGGTACACTGAAGCTTTCTTT.

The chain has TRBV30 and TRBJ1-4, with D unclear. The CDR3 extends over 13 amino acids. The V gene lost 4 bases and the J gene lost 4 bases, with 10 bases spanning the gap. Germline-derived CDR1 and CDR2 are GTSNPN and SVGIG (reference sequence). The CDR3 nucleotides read TGTGCCTGGACGGGTAGCTTTAATGAAAAACTGTTTTTT. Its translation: CAWTGSFNEKLFF.

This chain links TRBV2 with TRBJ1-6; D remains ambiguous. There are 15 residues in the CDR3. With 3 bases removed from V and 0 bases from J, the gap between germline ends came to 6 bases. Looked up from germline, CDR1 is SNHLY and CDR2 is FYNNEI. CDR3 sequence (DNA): TGTGCCAGCAGTGATAGCAGCTCCTATAATTCACCCCTCCACTTT. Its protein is CASSDSSSYNSPLHF.

The CDR3 coding sequence is TGTGCCAGCAGCTGGGGACAGGCGGGTGAGCAGTACTTC. Translated, it gives CASSWGQAGEQYF. The rearrangement links TRBV7-9 to TRBJ2-7, with TRBD1 matching 8 bases. CDR3 length equals 13 residues. Germline CDR1 and CDR2: SEHNR and FQNEAQ (reference sequence). The junction had 6 bases not matched to a gene; V was cut back by 4 bases and J by 7 bases.